Shown below are 17 T cell receptor beta chains from a single sample sequenced in a study of post-analysis software for immune sequencing data. Study-level findings and limits: Patients had higher frequencies than controls of a few TRBV segments, including TRBV5-6, TRBV5-1 and TRBV20-1.

The antigens of these receptors remain unknown. Included in the TCR beta cDNA libraries were unique molecular identifiers. TCRdb redid the calling of the PCR reads with MiXCR, one entry per CDR3 protein. The repertoire holds 250,000 to 300,000 distinct CDR3 sequences, with 30% to 45% as singletons. The specimen sequenced was blood. These TCRs come from a girl aged 10-17 years with multiple sclerosis.

At least ten counts were recorded for this clonotype. The chain couples TRBV7-9 to TRBJ1-4; D might be TRBD1 (5 bases). V was pared by 6 bases and J by 8 bases, with 10 bases between. Germline V gene data show CDR1 as SEHNR and CDR2 as FQNEAQ (reference sequence). The CDR3 spans 12 residues. CDR3 residues: CASRGPGEKLFF. Written as DNA, the CDR3 is TGTGCCAGCAGGGGACCGGGGGAAAAACTGTTTTTT.

This clonotype was seen at least ten times. The chain uses TRBV5-1 and TRBJ1-4; no definite D call. The V gene lost 4 bases and the J gene lost 7 bases, with 20 bases spanning the gap. CDR1 is SGHRS, CDR2 YFSETQ, per germline. CDR3 length: 16 amino acids. CDR3 DNA: TGCGCCAGCAGCGCCAACCGGGTTCTTCGGGGTGAAAAACTGTTTTTT. It yields the protein CASSANRVLRGEKLFF.

V is TRBV7-9 and J is TRBJ2-1; a possible D gene is TRBD2 (5 bases). The length of the CDR3 is 16 residues. The V gene's germline CDR1 is SEHNR and CDR2 FQNEAQ (reference sequence). V was shortened by 4 bases and J by 4 bases, with 17 bases between the two germline ends. CDR3 sequence (DNA): TGTGCCAGCAGCTCCGGCGGACTGGAAATATACAATGAGCAGTTCTTC. Its protein product is CASSSGGLEIYNEQFF.

This clonotype was recorded at least ten times. The chain uses TRBV4-2 and TRBJ1-5; D ambiguous. The CDR3 is 16 residues long. CDR1 is LGHNA, CDR2 YNFKEQ, per germline. The V end was cut by 1 base, the J end by 1 base, with 11 bases between. Here the CDR3 DNA reads TGTGCCAGCAGCCAAGGGGTCTCCGGGAGCAATCAGCCCCAGCATTTT. It yields the protein CASSQGVSGSNQPQHF.

This clonotype was detected many times. This chain joins TRBV6-6 and TRBJ1-5; 10 bases fit TRBD1. There are 17 residues in the CDR3. CDR1 and CDR2 from the germline V gene are MNHNY and SVGAGI (reference sequence). Germline trimming cut 5 bases from V and 7 bases from J; bases unmatched to any gene: 14. CDR3: CASSHDTGQGTRQPQHF. Written as DNA, the CDR3 is TGTGCCAGCAGTCACGACACGGGACAGGGGACGAGACAGCCCCAGCATTTT.

This rearrangement joins TRBV5-1 to TRBJ2-7, with D maybe TRBD2 (5 bases). The CDR3 has 16 amino acids. Trimming removed 0 bases from V and 0 bases from J, with 13 bases in between. Germline V gene lookup returns CDR1 SGHRS and CDR2 YFSETQ. In DNA, the CDR3 is TGCGCCAGCAGCTTGGGGTCGGGATCAAGCTCCTACGAGCAGTACTTC. As protein: CASSLGSGSSSYEQYF.

This clonotype has only one observation. The conserved phenylalanine or tryptophan is not found at the CDR3 terminus, so this likely reflects a read error. V and J are TRBV2 and TRBJ1-5; D remains unclear. The germline V gene has CDR1 SNHLY and CDR2 FYNNEI. The V end was cut by 3 bases, the J end by 6 bases, with 3 bases between. This CDR3 is built from 11 residues. In DNA, the CDR3 is TGTGCCAGCAGTGATGGTCAGCCCCAGCATGTT. Protein sequence: CASSDGQPQHV.

This clonotype was found a few times. The V and J genes are TRBV28 and TRBJ2-3; TRBD2 might be the D (6 bases). CDR3 size: 15 residues. Germline CDR1 is MDHEN and CDR2 is SYDVKM. The germline V and J ends were trimmed by 8 bases and 4 bases, with 19 bases remaining between them. The CDR3 spells CASPPGTDRPDTQYF. CDR3 DNA sequence: TGTGCCAGCCCACCCGGGACTGACCGCCCAGATACGCAGTATTTT.

The chain is built from TRBV7-6 and TRBJ2-3; TRBD2 matches 10 bases. V lost 1 base and J lost 3; bases outside the gene matches: 7. This CDR3 contains 17 residues. Germline CDR1 and CDR2: SGHVS and FNYEAQ. The CDR3 loop reads CASSLELAGTKTDTQYF. The CDR3 DNA follows: TGTGCCAGCAGCTTAGAACTAGCGGGAACAAAAACAGATACGCAGTATTTT.

This clonotype was seen repeatedly, ten times or more. The gene calls are TRBV20-1 and TRBJ1-1, with D possibly TRBD1 on 5 matching bases. CDR3 length equals 14 residues. Germline CDR1 DFQATT, CDR2 SNEGSKA (reference sequence). Trimming stripped 5 bases from V and 4 bases from J, with 17 bases between. For the CDR3, the DNA is TGCAGTGCTTCCCGCCAGGGATTTATCACTGAAGCTTTCTTT. It encodes CSASRQGFITEAFF.

Note on this clonotype: This may stem from a read error, because a much larger clone lies one nucleotide away. V is TRBV2 and J is TRBJ2-7; no clear D. In germline, CDR1 is SNHLY, CDR2 FYNNEI. The CDR3 length is 13 residues. V was trimmed by 10 bases and J by 5 bases, leaving 18 bases between them. The CDR3 DNA reads TGTGCCAAGGTGAGACACCTTGGGAACGAGCAGTACTTC. This translates into CAKVRHLGNEQYF.

This clonotype was counted at least ten times. The chain is built from TRBV12-3 or TRBV12-4 and TRBJ2-1; D remains ambiguous. Deletions cut 5 bases from V and 8 bases from J, with 7 bases between. The CDR3 is 11 residues long. CDR3 nucleotide sequence: TGTGCCAGCAGTCAGCGCTATGAGCAGTTCTTC. Amino acid sequence: CASSQRYEQFF.

A few counts support this clonotype. Possible read error: a much larger clone is one base away. The chain is built from TRBV10-3 and TRBJ2-3; D perhaps matches TRBD1 (5 bases). The length of the CDR3 is 14 residues. From germline, CDR1 is ENHRY and CDR2 SYGVKD. The CDR3, as DNA: TGTGCCATCAGTGACGTGGGGCTCACAGATACGCGGTATTTT. Translating gives CAISDVGLTDTRYF.

Regarding this clonotype: Being one base from a much bigger clone, this may be a read error. No conserved phenylalanine or tryptophan is present at the end of the CDR3, so a read error is the likely explanation. This chain uses TRBV5-1 with TRBJ2-3; D is unclear. The CDR3 contains 12 residues. Germline values: CDR1 SGHRS, CDR2 YFSETQ. V was cut by 0 bases and J by 9 bases, with 8 bases left in between. The CDR3 here is CASSLDRVTQYL. Written as DNA, the CDR3 is TGCGCCAGCAGCTTGGACCGGGTAACGCAGTATTTG.

The genes are TRBV3-1 and TRBJ1-5, with D possibly TRBD1 on 6 matching bases. The CDR3 has 16 residues. V gave up 3 bases and J gave up 1 base, with 13 bases separating them. The germline V gene encodes CDR1 LGHDT and CDR2 YNNKEL (reference sequence). The CDR3 nucleotides read TGTGCCAGCAGCCAGGGACACAGGACGAGCAATCAGCCCCAGCATTTT. This sequence encodes CASSQGHRTSNQPQHF.

This chain connects TRBV7-9 to TRBJ2-3, with 7 bases aligning to TRBD1. The CDR3 is made up of 15 amino acids. Unmatched junction bases numbered 4, after V lost 2 bases and J lost 2 bases. CDR1 is SEHNR and CDR2 is FQNEAQ in the germline V gene (reference sequence). Here the CDR3 reads CASSLRDRYTDTQYF. CDR3 in DNA: TGTGCCAGCAGCTTACGGGACAGATACACAGATACGCAGTATTTT.

This clonotype was observed a handful of times. The rearrangement links TRBV20-1 to TRBJ1-1, with D possibly TRBD1 on 6 matching bases. The CDR3 is 11 residues long. V lost 4 bases and J lost 8, with 11 bases in between. CDR1 DFQATT and CDR2 SNEGSKA come from the germline V gene (reference sequence). The CDR3 DNA reads as TGCAGTGCTACGGGACACGGAGAAGCTTTCTTT. Residues: CSATGHGEAFF.